This T cell receptor beta chain originates from a study of CD4 T cells in relation to SARS-CoV-2 and coronaviruses. To note about this clone: The antigen is unknown.

Unexposed donor CD4+ T cells date from 2011-2018, before the COVID-19 pandemic. CD4+ T cells were isolated from the cells after nine to eleven days of culture. There are 11 residues in the CDR3. The protocol was immunoSEQ multiplex PCR, while the TCRdb copy is restricted to in-frame clones and leaves out a portion. The table includes some 19,000 clones, around four fifths detected once. The study, taken as a whole, reports: The cross-reactivity analysis covered only spike protein, not other viral proteins.

The sequencing input was CD4+ T cells from PBMCs, cultured in vitro. The clonotype was recovered from a human donor in good health. V and J are TRBV21-1 and TRBJ2-7; the DNA was not compared with TRBD2, the D call given in the table. TRBV21-1 is reported as a pseudogene. CDR3 sequence reads: CASSPFYEQYF. The CDR3 DNA sequence: TGTGCCAGCAGTCCTTTCTACGAGCAGTACTTC.